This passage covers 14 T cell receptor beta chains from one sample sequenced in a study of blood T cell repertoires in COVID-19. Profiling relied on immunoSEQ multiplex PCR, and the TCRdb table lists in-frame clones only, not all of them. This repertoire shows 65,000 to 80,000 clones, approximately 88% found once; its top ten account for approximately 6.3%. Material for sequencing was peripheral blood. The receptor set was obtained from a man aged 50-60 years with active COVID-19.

The CDR3 region has the DNA TGCGCCAGCAGCCAAGCCGCCGCGGAGAGGACAGATACGCAGTATTTT. Translation gives CASSQAAAERTDTQYF. The chain combines TRBV4-3 with TRBJ2-3, with no clear D. Trimming removed 1 base at V and 3 bases at J, with 14 bases between. Germline V gene sequence: CDR1 LGHNA, CDR2 YSLEER. The CDR3 has 16 residues.

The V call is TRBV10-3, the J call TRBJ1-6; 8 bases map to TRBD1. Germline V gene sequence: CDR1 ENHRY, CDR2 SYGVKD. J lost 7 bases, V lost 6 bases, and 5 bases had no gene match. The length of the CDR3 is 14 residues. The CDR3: CAISQTGVNSPLHF. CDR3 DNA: TGTGCCATCAGCCAGACAGGGGTCAATTCACCCCTCCACTTT.

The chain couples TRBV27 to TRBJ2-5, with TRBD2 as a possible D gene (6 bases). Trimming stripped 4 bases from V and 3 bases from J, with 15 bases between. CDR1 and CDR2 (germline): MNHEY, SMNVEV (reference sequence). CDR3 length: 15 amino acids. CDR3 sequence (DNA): TGTGCCAGCAGTTGGGCGGGGACTCCAAAAGAGACCCAGTACTTC. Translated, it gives CASSWAGTPKETQYF.

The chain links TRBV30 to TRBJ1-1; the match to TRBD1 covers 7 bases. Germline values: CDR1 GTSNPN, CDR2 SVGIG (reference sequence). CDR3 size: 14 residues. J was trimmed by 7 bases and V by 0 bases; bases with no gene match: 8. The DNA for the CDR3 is TGTGCCTGGAGTGTACTCGGGCAGGGGGGTGAAGCTTTCTTT. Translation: CAWSVLGQGGEAFF. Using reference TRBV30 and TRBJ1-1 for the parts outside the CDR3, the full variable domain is SQTIHQWPATLVQPVGSPLSLECTVEGTSNPNLYWYRQAAGRGLQLLFYSVGIGQISSEVPQNLSASRPQDRQFILSSKKLLLSDSGFYLCAWSVLGQGGEAFFGQGTRLTVV.

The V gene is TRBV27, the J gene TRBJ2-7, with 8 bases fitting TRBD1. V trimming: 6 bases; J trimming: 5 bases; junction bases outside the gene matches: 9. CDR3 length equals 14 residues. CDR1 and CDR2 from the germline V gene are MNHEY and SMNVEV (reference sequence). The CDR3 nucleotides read TGTGCCAGCAGCCCCGCCAGGGGGCTCCACGAGCAGTACTTC. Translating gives CASSPARGLHEQYF.

The CDR3 region is CASSYHAGPWADTQYF. The CDR3 DNA is TGTGCCAGCAGTTACCACGCGGGACCGTGGGCAGATACGCAGTATTTT. The chain is built from TRBV6-2 or TRBV6-3 and TRBJ2-3, with a tentative D call TRBD2 (6 bases). There are 16 residues in the CDR3. V lost 2 bases to trimming and J lost 4 bases, with 16 bases between them. CDR1 and CDR2 from the germline V gene are MNHEY and SVGEGT.

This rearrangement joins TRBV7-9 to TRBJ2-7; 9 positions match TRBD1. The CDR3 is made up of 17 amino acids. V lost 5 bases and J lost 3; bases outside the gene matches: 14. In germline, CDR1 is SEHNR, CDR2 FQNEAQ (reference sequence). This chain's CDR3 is CASSPKGPGTGNYEQYF. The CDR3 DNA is TGTGCCAGCAGCCCTAAAGGGCCTGGGACAGGGAACTACGAGCAGTACTTC.

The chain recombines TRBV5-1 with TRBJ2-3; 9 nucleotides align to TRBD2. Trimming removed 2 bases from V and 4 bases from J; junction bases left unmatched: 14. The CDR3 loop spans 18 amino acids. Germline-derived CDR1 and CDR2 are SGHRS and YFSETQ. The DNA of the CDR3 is TGCGCCAGCAGCTTTAGTGCAGCGGGGGGTGGATTTGCAGATACGCAGTATTTT. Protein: CASSFSAAGGGFADTQYF.

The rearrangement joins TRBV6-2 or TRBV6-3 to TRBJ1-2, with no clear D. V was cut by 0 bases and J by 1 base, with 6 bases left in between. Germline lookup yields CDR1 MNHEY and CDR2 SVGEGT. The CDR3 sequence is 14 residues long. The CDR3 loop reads CASSYSASNYGYTF. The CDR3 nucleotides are TGTGCCAGCAGTTACTCGGCCAGTAACTATGGCTACACCTTC.

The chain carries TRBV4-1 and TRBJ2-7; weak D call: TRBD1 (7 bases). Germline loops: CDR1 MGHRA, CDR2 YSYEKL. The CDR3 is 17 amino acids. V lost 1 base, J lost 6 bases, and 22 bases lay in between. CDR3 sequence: CASSQGDSGDSRPEQYF. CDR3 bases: TGCGCCAGCAGCCAAGGCGATTCGGGGGACAGCCGACCCGAGCAGTACTTC.

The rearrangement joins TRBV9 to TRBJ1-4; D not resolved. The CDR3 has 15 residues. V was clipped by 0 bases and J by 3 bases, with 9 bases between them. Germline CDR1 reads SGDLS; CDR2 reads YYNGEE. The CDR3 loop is CASSVGASPNEKLFF. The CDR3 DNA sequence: TGTGCCAGCAGCGTAGGTGCTAGTCCTAATGAAAAACTGTTTTTT.

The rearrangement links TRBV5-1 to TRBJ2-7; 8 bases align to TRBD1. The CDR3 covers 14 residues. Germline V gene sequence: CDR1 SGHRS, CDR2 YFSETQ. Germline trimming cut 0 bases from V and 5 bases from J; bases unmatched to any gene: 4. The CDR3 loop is CASSLGTGGNEQYF. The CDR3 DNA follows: TGCGCCAGCAGCTTGGGTACAGGGGGAAACGAGCAGTACTTC.

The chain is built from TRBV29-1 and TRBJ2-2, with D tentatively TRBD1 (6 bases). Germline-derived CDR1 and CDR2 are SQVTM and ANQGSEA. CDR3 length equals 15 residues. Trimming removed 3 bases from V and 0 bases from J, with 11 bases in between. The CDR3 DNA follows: TGCAGCGTTGACACCGGACAGCCGAACACCGGGGAGCTGTTTTTT. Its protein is CSVDTGQPNTGELFF.

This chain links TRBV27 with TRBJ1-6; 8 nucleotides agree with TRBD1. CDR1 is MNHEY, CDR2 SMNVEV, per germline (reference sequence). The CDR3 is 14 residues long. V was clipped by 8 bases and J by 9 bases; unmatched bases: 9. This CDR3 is CASGLDRGFSPLHF. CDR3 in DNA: TGTGCCAGCGGGCTTGACAGGGGTTTTTCACCCCTCCACTTT.